This passage covers 10 T cell receptor beta chains from one sample sequenced in a study of blood T cell repertoires in COVID-19. Measured with immunoSEQ multiplex PCR; TCRdb has only the in-frame clones, and not every one. The sample consists of some 530,000 clones, approximately 85% of them appearing once. The material sequenced was peripheral blood. The receptor source for this set is a human donor in a cohort sampled during active COVID-19.

The chain employs TRBV15 and TRBJ2-7; weak D call: TRBD2 (6 bases). This CDR3 has 15 amino acids. V was shortened by 1 base and J by 3 bases, with 13 bases between the two germline ends. In germline, CDR1 is LNHNV, CDR2 YYDKDF (reference sequence). CDR3 sequence: CATSRVGAGSYEQYF. The CDR3 region has the DNA TGTGCCACCAGCAGAGTGGGAGCGGGTAGCTACGAGCAGTACTTC.

The chain combines TRBV7-2 with TRBJ1-3; no firm D call. Germline CDR1 SGHTA, CDR2 FQGNSA. V lost 1 base and J 2 bases, leaving 12 bases between the germline ends. This CDR3 spans 16 amino acids. CDR3 region: CASSLVSGRTGNTIYF. The CDR3 nucleotides are TGTGCCAGCAGCTTAGTCTCCGGGAGAACTGGAAACACCATATATTTT.

Written as DNA, the CDR3 is TGTGCCAGCAGTGAATGGGGGCGCTGGGAAAAACTGTTTTTT. This encodes CASSEWGRWEKLFF. The gene calls are TRBV6-1 and TRBJ1-4; a possible D gene is TRBD1 (6 bases). CDR1 MNHNS and CDR2 SASEGT come from the germline V gene. V lost 2 bases and J lost 8, with 12 bases in between. This CDR3 region has 14 residues.

The chain links TRBV28 to TRBJ2-3, with TRBD2 matching 13 bases. The CDR3 loop spans 16 amino acids. J lost 5 bases, V lost 5 bases, and 7 bases had no gene match. The germline V gene encodes CDR1 MDHEN and CDR2 SYDVKM. The DNA for the CDR3 is TGTGCCAGCAGTCTGGGGACTAGCGGGATGGTAGATACGCAGTATTTT. Translating gives CASSLGTSGMVDTQYF.

This clone was seen only a few times. This chain links TRBV27 with TRBJ1-6, with D uncertain. CDR1 and CDR2 (germline): MNHEY, SMNVEV (reference sequence). V was cut by 2 bases and J by 5 bases, with 10 bases left in between. The CDR3 runs to 15 residues. DNA for the CDR3: TGTGCCAGCAGTTTAGAATCGGGGAATAATTCACCCCTCCACTTT. It yields the protein CASSLESGNNSPLHF.

This clone occurred a few times. The chain is built from TRBV9 and TRBJ2-7; 9 nucleotides align to TRBD2. The V gene end was trimmed by 0 bases and the J gene end by 2 bases; junction bases not matched to a gene: 6. CDR1 and CDR2 (germline): SGDLS, YYNGEE. CDR3 length: 16 residues. CDR3 DNA sequence: TGTGCCAGCAGCGTAGGACTAGCGGCAACGGCCTACGAGCAGTACTTC. This codes for CASSVGLAATAYEQYF. The full variable domain, its missing parts supplied by reference TRBV9 and TRBJ2-7, is DSGVTQTPKHLITATGQRVTLRCSPRSGDLSVYWYQQSLDQGLQFLIQYYNGEERAKGNILERFSAQQFPDLHSELNLSSLELGDSALYFCASSVGLAATAYEQYFGPGTRLTVT.

The rearrangement joins TRBV28 to TRBJ2-2; a possible D gene is TRBD1 (6 bases). The CDR3 length is 15 residues. The ends were cut back, 7 bases at V and 2 bases at J, with 14 bases in the middle. The germline gives CDR1 MDHEN, CDR2 SYDVKM. In DNA, the CDR3 is TGTGCCAGCAAAACCCGGGACACTAACACCGGGGAGCTGTTTTTT. As protein: CASKTRDTNTGELFF. Looking up the rest from reference TRBV28 and TRBJ2-2 gives the full variable domain: DVKVTQSSRYLVKRTGEKVFLECVQDMDHENMFWYRQDPGLGLRLIYFSYDVKMKEKGDIPEGYSVSREKKERFSLILESASTNQTSMYLCASKTRDTNTGELFFGEGSRLTVL.

The chain carries TRBV7-8 and TRBJ1-1; 9 bases agree with TRBD1. The CDR3 is 16 residues long. The germline V gene encodes CDR1 SGHVS and CDR2 FQNEAQ. The V gene end was trimmed by 6 bases and the J gene end by 4 bases; junction bases not matched to a gene: 12. CDR3 region: CASRTGGWGTPTEAFF. The CDR3 nucleotides are TGTGCCAGCAGGACAGGGGGTTGGGGGACCCCCACTGAAGCTTTCTTT.

This rearrangement joins TRBV18 to TRBJ2-2, with TRBD1 as a possible D gene (6 bases). CDR1 KGHSH and CDR2 LQKENI come from the germline V gene. This CDR3 region has 15 residues. V was cut by 4 bases and J by 3 bases, with 12 bases left in between. CDR3 protein: CASSLQGLDTGELFF. CDR3 DNA sequence: TGTGCCAGCTCACTTCAGGGGCTTGACACCGGGGAGCTGTTTTTT.

This sequence joins TRBV10-3 and TRBJ2-7; TRBD1 matches 10 bases. There are 12 residues in the CDR3. CDR1 is ENHRY and CDR2 is SYGVKD in the germline V gene. V trimming: 11 bases; J trimming: 5 bases; junction bases outside the gene matches: 6. CDR3 sequence (DNA): TGTGCCTCCAGGACAGGGGGAGACGAGCAGTACTTC. Translation: CASRTGGDEQYF.